The 17 T cell receptor beta chains listed next were all sequenced from one sample in a study of blood T cell repertoires in COVID-19. Produced via immunoSEQ multiplex PCR; TCRdb's table is partial and in-frame only. The table shows about 260,000 clones, with around 88% occurring only once. The sequenced sample consisted of PBMCs or T cells enriched from blood (not recorded which). The receptors derive from a woman aged 50 to 60 who had recovered from COVID-19.

The chain uses TRBV6-5 and TRBJ2-5, with 7 bases aligning to TRBD2. The germline CDR1 and CDR2 sequences are MNHEY and SVGAGI. The CDR3 contains 13 residues. V lost 10 bases, J lost 1 base, and 6 bases stayed unmatched. The CDR3 sequence is CAIRWGGQETQYF. In DNA, the CDR3 is TGTGCCATCCGTTGGGGGGGCCAAGAGACCCAGTACTTC.

The chain uses TRBV30 and TRBJ2-1, with D possibly being TRBD1 (5 bases). Trimming cost V 5 bases and J 7 bases, with 9 bases left between them. The CDR3 sequence is 11 residues long. CDR1 and CDR2 (germline): GTSNPN, SVGIG (reference sequence). CDR3 sequence: CAWGRENEQFF. The CDR3 coding sequence is TGTGCCTGGGGCAGGGAAAATGAGCAGTTCTTC.

This clone was seen only a few times. The chain carries TRBV28 and TRBJ2-7; 8 bases are shared with TRBD1. Germline V gene data show CDR1 as MDHEN and CDR2 as SYDVKM. The CDR3 runs to 12 residues. Trimming removed 5 bases from V and 3 bases from J; junction bases left unmatched: 0. The CDR3 DNA follows: TGTGCCAGCAGTACAGGGGGCTACGAGCAGTACTTC. This codes for CASSTGGYEQYF. Filled out from reference TRBV28 and TRBJ2-7, the complete variable domain reads DVKVTQSSRYLVKRTGEKVFLECVQDMDHENMFWYRQDPGLGLRLIYFSYDVKMKEKGDIPEGYSVSREKKERFSLILESASTNQTSMYLCASSTGGYEQYFGPGTRLTVT.

The chain recombines TRBV19 with TRBJ1-2; D perhaps matches TRBD1 (6 bases). The length of the CDR3 is 17 residues. Looked up from germline, CDR1 is LNHDA and CDR2 is SQIVND (reference sequence). Trimming stripped 5 bases from V and 8 bases from J, with 27 bases between. CDR3: CASSDLQTVGTSNGYTF. In DNA, the CDR3 is TGTGCCAGTAGTGACCTACAGACGGTGGGGACATCTAACGGCTACACCTTC.

The chain combines TRBV7-2 with TRBJ2-3, with 8 positions matching TRBD2. V lost 6 bases to trimming and J lost 8 bases; unmatched junction nucleotides: 16. The length of the CDR3 is 16 residues. Germline V CDR1 and CDR2: SGHTA, FQGNSA. The DNA of the CDR3 is TGTGCCAGCAGACCCCCCAGCGGGAGTTTAACGGGTACGCAGTATTTT. Residues: CASRPPSGSLTGTQYF.

J is TRBJ2-3 and V is TRBV7-3; 8 bases fit TRBD1. Trimming at V came to 5 bases and at J to 6 bases, leaving 22 bases not matched to a gene. This CDR3 has 19 amino acids. Germline CDR1 reads SGHTA; CDR2 reads FQGTGA. The CDR3 DNA reads as TGTGCCAGCAGCCCTGTACCGGTCCCCAGGGGGCTAGGGGGGGATACGCAGTATTTT. Translation gives CASSPVPVPRGLGGDTQYF.

V is TRBV12-3 or TRBV12-4 and J is TRBJ1-2; D is perhaps TRBD1 (5 bases). The CDR3 sequence is 13 residues long. The V gene lost 5 bases and the J gene lost 8 bases, with 15 bases spanning the gap. DNA of the CDR3: TGTGCCAGCAGTCCCTCGACAGCCAGAGGCTACACCTTC. It translates to CASSPSTARGYTF.

The chain is built from TRBV19 and TRBJ1-2; D uncertain. Germline V gives CDR1 LNHDA, CDR2 SQIVND (reference sequence). CDR3 length: 14 amino acids. V was shortened by 2 bases and J by 5 bases, with 12 bases between the two germline ends. The CDR3 DNA reads as TGTGCCAGTAGTATAACCCCACAGCTGTATGGCTACACCTTC. Amino acid sequence: CASSITPQLYGYTF.

The rearrangement uses TRBV9 and TRBJ1-3, with a tentative D call TRBD1 (6 bases). V lost 5 bases, J lost 2 bases, and 11 bases lay in between. Looked up from germline, CDR1 is SGDLS and CDR2 is YYNGEE. The CDR3 totals 14 residues. DNA for the CDR3: TGTGCCAGCAGTACAGGGTCGGCTGGAAACACCATATATTTT. This translates into CASSTGSAGNTIYF.

Concerning this clone: Compared with germline, one end of the junction differs, possibly owing to a read error. The chain links TRBV7-7 to TRBJ1-5, with 7 nucleotides matching TRBD1. In germline, CDR1 is SSHAT, CDR2 FNYEAQ (reference sequence). The CDR3 has 13 residues. The CDR3 sequence is CASSLVQGQPQHF. CDR3 DNA: TGTGCTAGCAGCTTAGTACAGGGGCAGCCCCAGCATTTT.

The chain has TRBV9 and TRBJ1-6; D not certain. Germline CDR1 reads SGDLS; CDR2 reads YYNGEE. Trimming left V 0 bases short and J 10 bases short, with 17 bases between. The CDR3 loop spans 16 amino acids. CDR3 nucleotide sequence: TGTGCCAGCAGCGTAGAGGGCGGGAGGCTAGGATCACCCCTCCACTTT. Protein: CASSVEGGRLGSPLHF.

This chain connects TRBV4-1 to TRBJ2-7, with D possibly being TRBD1 (5 bases). V was cut by 0 bases and J by 4 bases, with 13 bases left in between. CDR1 MGHRA and CDR2 YSYEKL come from the germline V gene. This CDR3 has 15 amino acids. The DNA of the CDR3 is TGCGCCAGCAGCCAAGATCTTGGCAGGGCATACGAGCAGTACTTC. Amino acids: CASSQDLGRAYEQYF.

The V call is TRBV5-1, the J call TRBJ1-1, with D unclear. Germline V CDR1 and CDR2: SGHRS, YFSETQ. This CDR3 comprises 15 residues. The germline V and J ends were trimmed by 0 bases and 1 base, with 10 bases remaining between them. The CDR3 reads CASSLDTISNTEAFF. The CDR3 bases are TGCGCCAGCAGCTTGGACACTATATCGAACACTGAAGCTTTCTTT.

The V call is TRBV20-1, the J call TRBJ1-5; no reliable D call. Germline V CDR1 and CDR2: DFQATT, SNEGSKA (reference sequence). V lost 6 bases to trimming and J lost 15 bases, with 18 bases between them. This CDR3 has 11 residues. CDR3 sequence reads: CSAKTPTHLHF. CDR3 nucleotide sequence: TGCAGTGCGAAAACACCGACTCATCTGCATTTT.

V gene TRBV5-1 combines with J gene TRBJ2-2; 13 bases agree with TRBD2. CDR1 and CDR2 (germline): SGHRS, YFSETQ. This CDR3 is built from 19 residues. The V gene end was trimmed by 4 bases and the J gene end by 0 bases; junction bases not matched to a gene: 9. The CDR3 protein is CASSPGLAGTFANTGELFF. DNA of the CDR3: TGCGCCAGCAGCCCGGGACTAGCGGGGACGTTCGCGAACACCGGGGAGCTGTTTTTT. Full variable domain (missing parts from reference TRBV5-1 and TRBJ2-2): KAGVTQTPRYLIKTRGQQVTLSCSPISGHRSVSWYQQTPGQGLQFLFEYFSETQRNKGNFPGRFSGRQFSNSRSEMNVSTLELGDSALYLCASSPGLAGTFANTGELFFGEGSRLTVL.

The V call is TRBV4-3, the J call TRBJ2-2; the D gene is possibly TRBD1 (6 bases). Germline values: CDR1 LGHNA, CDR2 YSLEER. Trimming left V 2 bases short and J 4 bases short, with 14 bases between. This CDR3 spans 16 amino acids. In DNA, the CDR3 is TGCGCCAGCAGCCAAAACAGGGACCCGAGCACCGGGGAGCTGTTTTTT. It specifies CASSQNRDPSTGELFF.

The chain links TRBV5-6 to TRBJ1-5; possibly TRBD1 for D (5 bases). The V end was cut by 2 bases, the J end by 0 bases, with 21 bases between. CDR1 SGHDT and CDR2 YYEEEE come from the germline V gene. The CDR3 covers 19 residues. This CDR3 is CASSFGHGGSIYSNQPQHF. The CDR3 nucleotides are TGTGCCAGCAGCTTTGGACACGGTGGTTCGATATATAGCAATCAGCCCCAGCATTTT.